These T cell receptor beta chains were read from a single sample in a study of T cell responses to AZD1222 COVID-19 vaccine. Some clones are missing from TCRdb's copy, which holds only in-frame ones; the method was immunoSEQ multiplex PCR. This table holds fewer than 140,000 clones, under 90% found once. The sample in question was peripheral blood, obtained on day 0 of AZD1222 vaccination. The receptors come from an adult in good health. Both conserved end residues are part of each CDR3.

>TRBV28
CASQGGGLETQYF
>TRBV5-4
CASSLKGVPGTQYF
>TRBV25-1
CASQAPNQPQHF
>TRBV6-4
CASSEGPPESTEAFF
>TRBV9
CASSVVEDTIYF
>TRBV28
CASMTGSYGYTF
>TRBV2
CASTRTENSPLHF
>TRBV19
CASSIGTGLQETQYF
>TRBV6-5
CASSYGTAGETQYF
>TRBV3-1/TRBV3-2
CASSQGGGTDTQYF
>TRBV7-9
CASSFSTGELFF
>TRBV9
CASSVGLAGYNEQFF
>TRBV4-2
CASSQDRTYEQYF
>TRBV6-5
CASRTLGGGGQFF
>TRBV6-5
CASSYHRQGADTQYF
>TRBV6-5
CASRPGRNNQPQHF
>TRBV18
CASSPRADEQFF
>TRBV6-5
CASRISGDVYNEQFF
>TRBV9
CASSVLGGGLNTGELFF
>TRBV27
CASRGGPPETQYF
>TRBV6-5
CASRPPGRPYPEQYF
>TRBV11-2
CASSLGGLAKNIQYF
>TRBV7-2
CASSVHPGQGASDTQYF
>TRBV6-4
CASSEGWGYNEQFF
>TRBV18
CASSPGSGGAYEQYF
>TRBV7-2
CASSLGGGAQYGYTF
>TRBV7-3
CASSLHGEQFF
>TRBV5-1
CASSLLQGTTDTQYF
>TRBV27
CASSSVGYGYTF
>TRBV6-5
CASSYGTGYEKLFF
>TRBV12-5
CASGLPPTSGATDTQYF
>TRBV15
CATSRDRGIGEQFF
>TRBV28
CASRLSRVQTQYF
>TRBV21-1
CASSKRGTSGTTHEQFF
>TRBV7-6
CASTNRPGTDGELFF
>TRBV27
CASSLTRHTGELFF
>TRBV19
CASSRSASYYGYTF
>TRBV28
CASSSGGTQGEQFF